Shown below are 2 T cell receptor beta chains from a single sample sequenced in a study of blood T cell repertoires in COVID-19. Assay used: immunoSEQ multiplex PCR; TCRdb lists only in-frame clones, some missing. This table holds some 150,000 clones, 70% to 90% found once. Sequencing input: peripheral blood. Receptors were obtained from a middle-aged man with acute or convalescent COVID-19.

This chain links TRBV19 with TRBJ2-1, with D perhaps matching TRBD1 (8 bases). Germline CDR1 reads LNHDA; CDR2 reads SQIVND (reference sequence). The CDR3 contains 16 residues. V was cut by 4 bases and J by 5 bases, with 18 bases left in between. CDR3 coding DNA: TGTGCCAGTAGTACTGGTAGACAGGGGAGGGACAATGAGCAGTTCTTC. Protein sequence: CASSTGRQGRDNEQFF.

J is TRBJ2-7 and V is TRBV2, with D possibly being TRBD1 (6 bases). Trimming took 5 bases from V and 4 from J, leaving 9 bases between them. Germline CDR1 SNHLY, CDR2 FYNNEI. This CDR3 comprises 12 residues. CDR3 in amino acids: CASSTDRYEQYF. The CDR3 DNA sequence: TGTGCCAGCAGTACAGACAGGTACGAGCAGTACTTC.